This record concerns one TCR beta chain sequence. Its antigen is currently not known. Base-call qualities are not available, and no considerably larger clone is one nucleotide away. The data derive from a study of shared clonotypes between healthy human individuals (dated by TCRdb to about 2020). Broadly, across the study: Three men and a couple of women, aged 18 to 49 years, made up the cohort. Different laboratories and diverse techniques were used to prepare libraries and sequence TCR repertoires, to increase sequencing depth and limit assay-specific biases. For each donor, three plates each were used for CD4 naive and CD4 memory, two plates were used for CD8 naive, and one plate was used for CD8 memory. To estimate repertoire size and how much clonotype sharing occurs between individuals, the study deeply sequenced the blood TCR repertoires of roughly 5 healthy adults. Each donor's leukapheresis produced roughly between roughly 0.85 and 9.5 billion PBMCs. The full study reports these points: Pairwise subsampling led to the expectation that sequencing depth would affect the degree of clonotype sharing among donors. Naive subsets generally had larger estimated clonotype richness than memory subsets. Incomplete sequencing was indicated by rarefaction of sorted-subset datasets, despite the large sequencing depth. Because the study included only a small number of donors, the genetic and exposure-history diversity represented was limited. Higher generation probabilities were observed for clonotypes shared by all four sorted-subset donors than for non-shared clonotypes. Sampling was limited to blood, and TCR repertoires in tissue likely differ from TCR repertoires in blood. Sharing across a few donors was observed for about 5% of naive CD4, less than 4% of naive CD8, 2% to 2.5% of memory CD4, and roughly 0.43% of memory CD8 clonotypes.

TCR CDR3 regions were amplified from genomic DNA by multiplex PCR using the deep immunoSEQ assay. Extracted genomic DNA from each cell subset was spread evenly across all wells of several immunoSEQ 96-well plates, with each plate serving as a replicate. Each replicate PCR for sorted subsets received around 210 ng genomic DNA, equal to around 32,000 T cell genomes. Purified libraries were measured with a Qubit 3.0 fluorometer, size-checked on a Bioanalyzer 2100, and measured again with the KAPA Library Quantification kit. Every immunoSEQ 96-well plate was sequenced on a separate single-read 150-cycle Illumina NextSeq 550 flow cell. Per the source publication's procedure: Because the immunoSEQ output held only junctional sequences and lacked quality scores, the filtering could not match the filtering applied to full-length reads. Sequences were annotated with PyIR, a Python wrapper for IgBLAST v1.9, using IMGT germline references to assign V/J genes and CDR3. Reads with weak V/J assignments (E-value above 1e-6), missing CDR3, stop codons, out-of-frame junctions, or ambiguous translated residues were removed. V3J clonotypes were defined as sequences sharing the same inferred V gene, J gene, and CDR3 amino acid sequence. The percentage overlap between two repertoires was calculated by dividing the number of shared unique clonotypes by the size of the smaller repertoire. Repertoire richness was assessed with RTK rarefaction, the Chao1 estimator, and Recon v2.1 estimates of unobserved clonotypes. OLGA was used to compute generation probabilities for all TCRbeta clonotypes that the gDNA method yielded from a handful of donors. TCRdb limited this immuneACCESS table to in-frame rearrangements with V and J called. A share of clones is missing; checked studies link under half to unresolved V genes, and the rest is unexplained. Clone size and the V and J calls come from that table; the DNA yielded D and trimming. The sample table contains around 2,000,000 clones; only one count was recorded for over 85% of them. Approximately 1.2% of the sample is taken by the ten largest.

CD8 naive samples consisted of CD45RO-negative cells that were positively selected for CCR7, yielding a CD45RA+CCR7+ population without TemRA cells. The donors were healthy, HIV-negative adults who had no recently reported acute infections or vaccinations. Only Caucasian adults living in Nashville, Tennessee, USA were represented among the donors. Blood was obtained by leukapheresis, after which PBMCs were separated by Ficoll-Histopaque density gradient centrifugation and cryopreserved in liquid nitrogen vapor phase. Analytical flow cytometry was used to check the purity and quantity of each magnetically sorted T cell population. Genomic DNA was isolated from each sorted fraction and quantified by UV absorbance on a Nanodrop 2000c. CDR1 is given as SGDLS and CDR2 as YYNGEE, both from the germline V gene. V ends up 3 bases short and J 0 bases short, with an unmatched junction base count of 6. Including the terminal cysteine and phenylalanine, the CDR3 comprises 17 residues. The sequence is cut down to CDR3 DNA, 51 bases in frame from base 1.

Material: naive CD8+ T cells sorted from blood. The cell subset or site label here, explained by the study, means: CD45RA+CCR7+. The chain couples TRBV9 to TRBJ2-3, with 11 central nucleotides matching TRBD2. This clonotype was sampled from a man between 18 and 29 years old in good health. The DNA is TGTGCCAGCAGCGGAAGACTAGCGGGGACTAGCACAGATACGCAGTATTTT. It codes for CASSGRLAGTSTDTQYF.